This TCR beta chain stems from a study of T cell responses to AZD1222 COVID-19 vaccine. The data were produced by immunoSEQ multiplex PCR, yet TCRdb's version contains in-frame clones alone and is incomplete. The data show nearly 95,000 clones, more than 80% seen once. V was trimmed by 1 base and J by 0 bases, leaving 7 bases between them. This CDR3 region has 15 residues. The V gene's germline CDR1 is SGHTA and CDR2 FQGNSA. As concerns this clone: The antigen remains unidentified.

Some second doses came at about 4 weeks and others at about 12 weeks; these were pooled. Findings and limits, study-wide: Possibly, clonal diversity was underestimated; donors were largely white British and included more females. Baseline testing showed seropositivity in only 5 or 6 AZD1222 recipients. Breadth and depth of Spike-specific TCRs rose after two AZD1222 doses.

This specimen was peripheral blood, taken 28 days after the second AZD1222 dose. This receptor was obtained from an adult who received the AZD1222 COVID-19 vaccine. The V gene is TRBV7-2, the J gene TRBJ1-3; D not certain. This CDR3 is CASSLGHFSGNTIYF. The CDR3 DNA reads TGTGCCAGCAGCTTAGGACATTTCTCTGGAAACACCATATATTTT.